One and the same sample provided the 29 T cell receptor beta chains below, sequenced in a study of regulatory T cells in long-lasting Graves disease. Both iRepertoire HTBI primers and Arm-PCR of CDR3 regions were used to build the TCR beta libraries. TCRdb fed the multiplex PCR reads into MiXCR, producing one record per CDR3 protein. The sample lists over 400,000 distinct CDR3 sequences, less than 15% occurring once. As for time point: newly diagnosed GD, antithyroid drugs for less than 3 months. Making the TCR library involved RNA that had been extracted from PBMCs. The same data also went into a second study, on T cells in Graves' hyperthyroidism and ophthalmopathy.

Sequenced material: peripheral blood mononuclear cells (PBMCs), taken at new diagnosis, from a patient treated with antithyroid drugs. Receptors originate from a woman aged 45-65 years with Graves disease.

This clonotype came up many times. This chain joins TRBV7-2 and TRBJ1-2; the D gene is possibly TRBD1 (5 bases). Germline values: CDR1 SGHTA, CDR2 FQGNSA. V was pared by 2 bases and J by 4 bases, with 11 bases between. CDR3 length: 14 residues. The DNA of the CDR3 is TGTGCCAGCAGCTTAACCCAGGGTGGCTATGGCTACACCTTC. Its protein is CASSLTQGGYGYTF. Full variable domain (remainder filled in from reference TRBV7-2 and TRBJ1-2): GAGVSQSPSNKVTEKGKDVELRCDPISGHTALYWYRQSLGQGLEFLIYFQGNSAPDKSGLPSDRFSAERTGGSVSTLTIQRTQQEDSAVYLCASSLTQGGYGYTFGSGTRLTVV.

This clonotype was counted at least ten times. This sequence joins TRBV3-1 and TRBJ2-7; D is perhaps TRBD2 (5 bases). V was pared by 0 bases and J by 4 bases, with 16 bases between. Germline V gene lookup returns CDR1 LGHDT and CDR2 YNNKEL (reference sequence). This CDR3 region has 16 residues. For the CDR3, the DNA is TGTGCCAGCAGCCAAGATCGGGGAAGTCTCAAATACGAGCAGTACTTC. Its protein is CASSQDRGSLKYEQYF.

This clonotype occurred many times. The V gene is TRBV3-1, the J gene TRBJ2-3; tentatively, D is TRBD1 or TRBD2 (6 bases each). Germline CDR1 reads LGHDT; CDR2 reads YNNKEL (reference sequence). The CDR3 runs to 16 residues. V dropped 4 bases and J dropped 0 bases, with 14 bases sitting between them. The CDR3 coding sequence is TGTGCCAGCAGCCTAGGAGGGGGGCCTAGCACAGATACGCAGTATTTT. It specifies CASSLGGGPSTDTQYF.

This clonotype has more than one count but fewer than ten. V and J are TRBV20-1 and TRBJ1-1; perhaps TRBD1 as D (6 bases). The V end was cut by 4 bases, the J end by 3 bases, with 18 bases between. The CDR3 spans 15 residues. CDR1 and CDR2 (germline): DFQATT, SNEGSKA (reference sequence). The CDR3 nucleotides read TGCAGTGCTACGCGGACAGTAACAAGGGACACTGAAGCTTTCTTT. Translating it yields CSATRTVTRDTEAFF.

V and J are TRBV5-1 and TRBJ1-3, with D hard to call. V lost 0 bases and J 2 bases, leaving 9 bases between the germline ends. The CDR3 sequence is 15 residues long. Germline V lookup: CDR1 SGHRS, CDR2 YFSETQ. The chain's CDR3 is CASSLEIGTGNTIYF. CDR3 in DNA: TGCGCCAGCAGCTTGGAGATTGGCACTGGAAACACCATATATTTT.

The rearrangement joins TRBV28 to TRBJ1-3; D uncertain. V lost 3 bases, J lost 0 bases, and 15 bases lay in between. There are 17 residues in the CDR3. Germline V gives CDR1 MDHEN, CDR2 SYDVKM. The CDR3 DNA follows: TGTGCCAGCAGTTTGCCGCAGGAAACGTACTCTGGAAACACCATATATTTT. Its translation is CASSLPQETYSGNTIYF.

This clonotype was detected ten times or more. CDR3 sequence (DNA): TGTGCCATCAGGATTGGGGCGCCATCCTACGAGCAGTACTTC. It is translated as CAIRIGAPSYEQYF. The chain carries TRBV2 and TRBJ2-7; possibly TRBD1 for D (5 bases). The V end was cut by 10 bases, the J end by 1 base, with 17 bases between. CDR3 size: 14 residues. Germline-derived CDR1 and CDR2 are SNHLY and FYNNEI.

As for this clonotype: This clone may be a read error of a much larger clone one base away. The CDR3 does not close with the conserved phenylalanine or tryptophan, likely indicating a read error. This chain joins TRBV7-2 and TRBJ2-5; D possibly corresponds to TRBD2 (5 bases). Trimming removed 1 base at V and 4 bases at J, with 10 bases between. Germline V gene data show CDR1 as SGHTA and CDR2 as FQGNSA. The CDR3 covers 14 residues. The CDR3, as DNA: TGTGCCAGCAGCTTAGGGGTAGGGAGAGAGACCCAGTACCTC. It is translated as CASSLGVGRETQYL.

The CDR3 protein is CASSQVLAGGSLGVSDTQYF. The CDR3 DNA follows: TGCGCCAGCAGCCAAGTTCTAGCGGGAGGTAGCCTCGGGGTGTCAGATACGCAGTATTTT. This chain connects TRBV4-1 to TRBJ2-3, with 11 bases fitting TRBD2. The CDR3 is made up of 20 amino acids. V shed 1 base, J shed 4 bases, and the junction held 16 bases outside the gene matches. CDR1 is MGHRA, CDR2 YSYEKL, per germline.

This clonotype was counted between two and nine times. For the CDR3, the DNA is TGCGCCAGCAGCCAACCGGACAGGTCCTATGGCTACACCTTC. Its protein product is CASSQPDRSYGYTF. This chain joins TRBV4-1 and TRBJ1-2, with 7 bases fitting TRBD1. The CDR3 sequence is 14 residues long. The V and J ends lost 2 bases and 4 bases, in that order; junction bases with no gene match: 4. Germline CDR1 reads MGHRA; CDR2 reads YSYEKL.

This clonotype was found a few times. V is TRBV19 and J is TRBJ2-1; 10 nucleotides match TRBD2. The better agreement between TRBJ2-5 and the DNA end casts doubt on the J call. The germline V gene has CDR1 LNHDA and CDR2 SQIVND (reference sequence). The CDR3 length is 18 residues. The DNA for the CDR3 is TGTGCCAGTACCCTTTTTGGTCTAGCGGGAGACTCTAAAGAGACCCAGTACTTC. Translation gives CASTLFGLAGDSKETQYF.

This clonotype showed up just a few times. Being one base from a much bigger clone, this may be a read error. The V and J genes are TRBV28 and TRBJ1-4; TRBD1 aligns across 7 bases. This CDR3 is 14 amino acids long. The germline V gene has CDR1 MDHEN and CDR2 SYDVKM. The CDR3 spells CASNLGRGNGKLFF. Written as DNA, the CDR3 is TGTGCCAGCAACTTGGGCAGGGGGAATGGAAAACTGTTTTTT.

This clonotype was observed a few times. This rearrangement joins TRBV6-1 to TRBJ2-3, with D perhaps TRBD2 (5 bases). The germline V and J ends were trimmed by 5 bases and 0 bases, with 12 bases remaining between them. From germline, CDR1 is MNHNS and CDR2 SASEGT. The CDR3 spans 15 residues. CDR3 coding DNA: TGTGCCAGCAGTCCTCGGACTGTTAGCACAGATACGCAGTATTTT. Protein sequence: CASSPRTVSTDTQYF.

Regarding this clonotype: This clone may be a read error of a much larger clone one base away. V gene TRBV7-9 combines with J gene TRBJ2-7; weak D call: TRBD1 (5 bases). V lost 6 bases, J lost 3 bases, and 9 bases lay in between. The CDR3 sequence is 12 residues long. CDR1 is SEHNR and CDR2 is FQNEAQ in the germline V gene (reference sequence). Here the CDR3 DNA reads TGTGCCAGCAGACCCGACAGCTACGAGCAGTACTTC. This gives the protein CASRPDSYEQYF. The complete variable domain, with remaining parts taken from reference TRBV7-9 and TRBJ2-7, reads DTGVSQNPRHKITKRGQNVTFRCDPISEHNRLYWYRQTLGQGPEFLTYFQNEAQLEKSRLLSDRFSAERPKGSFSTLEIQRTEQGDSAMYLCASRPDSYEQYFGPGTRLTVT.

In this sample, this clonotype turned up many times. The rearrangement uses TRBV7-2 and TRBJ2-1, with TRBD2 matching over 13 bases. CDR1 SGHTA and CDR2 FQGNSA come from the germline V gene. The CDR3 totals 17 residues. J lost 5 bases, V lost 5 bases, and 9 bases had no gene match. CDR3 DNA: TGTGCCAGCAGCACACGAGGACTAGCGGGAGACCACAATGAGCAGTTCTTC. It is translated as CASSTRGLAGDHNEQFF.

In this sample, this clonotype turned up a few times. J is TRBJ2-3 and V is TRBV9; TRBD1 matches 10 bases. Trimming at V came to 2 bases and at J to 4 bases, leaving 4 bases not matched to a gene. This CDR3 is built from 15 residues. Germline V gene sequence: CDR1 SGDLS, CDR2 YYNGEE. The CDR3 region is CASSVGTGVSDTQYF. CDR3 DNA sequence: TGTGCCAGCAGCGTCGGGACAGGGGTCTCAGATACGCAGTATTTT.

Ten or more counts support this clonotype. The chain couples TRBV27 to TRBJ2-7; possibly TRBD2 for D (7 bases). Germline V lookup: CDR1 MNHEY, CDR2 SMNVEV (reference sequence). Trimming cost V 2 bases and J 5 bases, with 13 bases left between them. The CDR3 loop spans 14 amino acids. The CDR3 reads CASSLRGATDEQYF. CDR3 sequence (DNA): TGTGCCAGCAGTTTACGGGGGGCGACGGACGAGCAGTACTTC.

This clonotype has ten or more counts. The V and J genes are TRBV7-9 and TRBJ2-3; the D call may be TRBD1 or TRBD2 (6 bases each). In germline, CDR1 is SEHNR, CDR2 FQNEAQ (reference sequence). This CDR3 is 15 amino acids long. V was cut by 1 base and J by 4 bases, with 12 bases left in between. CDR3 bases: TGTGCCAGCAGCTTAGGGGGGGCAGGTCCAGATACGCAGTATTTT. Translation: CASSLGGAGPDTQYF.

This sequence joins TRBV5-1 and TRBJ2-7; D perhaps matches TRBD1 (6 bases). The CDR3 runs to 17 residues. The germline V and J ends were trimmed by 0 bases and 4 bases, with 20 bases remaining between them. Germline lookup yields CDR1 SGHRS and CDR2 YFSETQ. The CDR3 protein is CASSLAAARGWGYEQYF. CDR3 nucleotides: TGCGCCAGCAGCTTGGCCGCTGCCAGGGGTTGGGGATACGAGCAGTACTTC.

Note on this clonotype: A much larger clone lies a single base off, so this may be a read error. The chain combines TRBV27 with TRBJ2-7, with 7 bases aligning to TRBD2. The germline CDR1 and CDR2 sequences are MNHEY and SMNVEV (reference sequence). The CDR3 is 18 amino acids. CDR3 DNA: TGTGCCAGCAGATTAAAGGTTGGTTTGGTAGGACTAGTCTACGAGCGGTACTTC. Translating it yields CASRLKVGLVGLVYERYF.

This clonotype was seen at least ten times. In DNA, the CDR3 is TGCGCCAGCAGCCAAACTAGCGGTAACCAAGAGACCCAGTACTTC. Its translation is CASSQTSGNQETQYF. The chain couples TRBV4-1 to TRBJ2-5, with 8 bases aligning to TRBD2. CDR1 is MGHRA, CDR2 YSYEKL, per germline. Germline trimming cut 2 bases from V and 0 bases from J; bases unmatched to any gene: 2. The CDR3 is made up of 15 amino acids.

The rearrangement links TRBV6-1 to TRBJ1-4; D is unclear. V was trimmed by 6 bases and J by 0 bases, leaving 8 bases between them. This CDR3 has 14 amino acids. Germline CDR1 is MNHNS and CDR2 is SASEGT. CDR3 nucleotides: TGTGCCAGCAGAAACAGTGCAACTAATGAAAAACTGTTTTTT. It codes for CASRNSATNEKLFF.

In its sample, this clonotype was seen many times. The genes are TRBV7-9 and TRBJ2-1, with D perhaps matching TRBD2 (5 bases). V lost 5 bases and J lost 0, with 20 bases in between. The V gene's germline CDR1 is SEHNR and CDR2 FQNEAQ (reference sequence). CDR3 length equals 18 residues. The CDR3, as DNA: TGTGCCAGCAGCGACTCCCGGGGTAACGAGGTCTCCTACAATGAGCAGTTCTTC. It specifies CASSDSRGNEVSYNEQFF.

The CDR3 spells CASTSIPGPGEQYF. The CDR3 DNA follows: TGTGCCAGCACTTCGATCCCCGGGCCTGGGGAGCAGTACTTC. V usage is TRBV6-2 or TRBV6-3 and J usage is TRBJ2-7; D gene ambiguous. The germline V gene has CDR1 MNHEY and CDR2 SVGEGT. The CDR3 loop spans 14 amino acids. V was shortened by 7 bases and J by 7 bases, with 20 bases between the two germline ends.

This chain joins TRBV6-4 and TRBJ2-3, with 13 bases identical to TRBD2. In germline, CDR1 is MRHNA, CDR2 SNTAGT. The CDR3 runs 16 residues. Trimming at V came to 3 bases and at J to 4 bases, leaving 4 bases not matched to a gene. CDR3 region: CASSEQLAGGPDTQYF. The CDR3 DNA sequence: TGTGCCAGCAGTGAACAACTAGCGGGAGGGCCAGATACGCAGTATTTT.

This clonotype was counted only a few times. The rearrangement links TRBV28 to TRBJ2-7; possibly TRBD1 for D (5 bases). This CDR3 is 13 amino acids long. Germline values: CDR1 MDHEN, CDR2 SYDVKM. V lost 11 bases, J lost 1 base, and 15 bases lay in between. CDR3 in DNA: TGTGCCTGGGGCGGCAGTGGGTCCTACGAGCAGTACTTC. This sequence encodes CAWGGSGSYEQYF.

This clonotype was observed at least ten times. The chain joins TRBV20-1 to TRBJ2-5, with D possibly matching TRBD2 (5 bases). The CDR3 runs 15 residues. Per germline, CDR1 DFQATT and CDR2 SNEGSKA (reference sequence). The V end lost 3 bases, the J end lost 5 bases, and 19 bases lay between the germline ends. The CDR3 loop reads CSARKNSLAGETQYF. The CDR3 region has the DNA TGCAGTGCTAGGAAGAACAGCCTAGCCGGGGAGACCCAGTACTTC.

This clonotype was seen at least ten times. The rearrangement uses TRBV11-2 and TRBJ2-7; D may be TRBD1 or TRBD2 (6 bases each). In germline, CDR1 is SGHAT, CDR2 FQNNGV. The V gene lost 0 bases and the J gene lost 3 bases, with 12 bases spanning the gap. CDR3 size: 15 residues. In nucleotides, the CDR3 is TGTGCCAGCAGCTTAGACCCCGGAGGGGGCTACGAGCAGTACTTC. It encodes CASSLDPGGGYEQYF.

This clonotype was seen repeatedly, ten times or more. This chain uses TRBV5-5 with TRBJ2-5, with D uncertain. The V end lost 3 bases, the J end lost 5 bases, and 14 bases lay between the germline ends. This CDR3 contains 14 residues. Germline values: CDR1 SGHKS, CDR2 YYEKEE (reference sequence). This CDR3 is CASSYLVQMETQYF. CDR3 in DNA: TGTGCCAGCAGCTACCTCGTACAGATGGAGACCCAGTACTTC.